The 3 T cell receptor beta chains reported below all come from one sample, sequenced in a study of regulatory T cells in long-lasting Graves disease (dated by TCRdb to about 2021). Receptor libraries were prepared by multiplex PCR. Sequencing was carried out with an Illumina HiSeq 4000. TCR beta libraries were built with iRepertoire HTBI primers and Arm-PCR amplification of CDR3 regions. The raw public data were reprocessed by TCRdb itself: fastp quality trimming at Q25, MiXCR clonotype calling, in-frame beta chains only. Identical CDR3 protein sequences are pooled into one entry, listed with their most common genes and DNA. The sample table shows around 500,000 distinct CDR3 sequences, and around 20% are seen once. The top ten clonotypes cover 7.8% of the sample. The sample's time point label, in plain terms: persistent/refractory GD, antithyroid drugs over 5 years with positive TRAb. For both TCR sequencing and RNA sequencing, RNA was extracted from PBMCs using TRIzol.

The specimen comprised peripheral blood mononuclear cells (PBMCs), sampled when the disease was refractory, from a patient treated with antithyroid drugs. These receptors were taken from a female donor with Graves disease.

On this clonotype itself: At one end, the junction sequence differs from germline, possibly due to a read error. This rearrangement joins TRBV30 to TRBJ2-5; 7 bases fit TRBD2. CDR3 size: 13 residues. Per the germline V gene, CDR1 is GTSNPN and CDR2 is SVGIG (reference sequence). CDR3 nucleotides: TGTGCCTGGGGTGTTGGGGGGGGGGAGACCCAGTACTTC. Translation: CAWGVGGGETQYF.

This clonotype was observed a few times. The chain joins TRBV5-1 to TRBJ2-6; D is possibly TRBD2 (5 bases). Germline V lookup: CDR1 SGHRS, CDR2 YFSETQ. This CDR3 contains 17 residues. The germline V and J ends were trimmed by 4 bases and 0 bases, with 14 bases remaining between them. The CDR3 DNA sequence: TGCGCCAGCAGCCCACTAGACCATAGCTCTGGGGCCAACGTCCTGACTTTC. It specifies CASSPLDHSSGANVLTF.

This clonotype was counted at least ten times. The J gene is TRBJ2-2, the V gene TRBV29-1, with 9 bases identical to TRBD2. The length of the CDR3 is 12 residues. V dropped 5 bases and J dropped 6; count of bases not matched to a gene: 1. Germline V gene data show CDR1 as SQVTM and CDR2 as ANQGSEA. CDR3 nucleotides: TGCAGCGTTCTAGCGGGATCCGGGGAGCTGTTTTTT. Translating gives CSVLAGSGELFF.